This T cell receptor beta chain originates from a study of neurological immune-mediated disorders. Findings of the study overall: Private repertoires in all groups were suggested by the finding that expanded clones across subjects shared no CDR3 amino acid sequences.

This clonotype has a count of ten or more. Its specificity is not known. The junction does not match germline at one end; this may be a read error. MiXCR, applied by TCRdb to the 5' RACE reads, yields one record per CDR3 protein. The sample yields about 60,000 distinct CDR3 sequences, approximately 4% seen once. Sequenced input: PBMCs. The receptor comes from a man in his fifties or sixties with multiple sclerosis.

CDR3 protein: CASSLRTGARNQPQNF. CDR3 nucleotide sequence: TGTGCCAGCAGCTTGCGGACAGGGGCCCGCAATCAGCCCCAGAATTTT. The chain recombines TRBV5-6 with TRBJ1-5, with 9 bases matching TRBD1. Germline lookup yields CDR1 SGHDT and CDR2 YYEEEE. The CDR3 covers 16 residues.